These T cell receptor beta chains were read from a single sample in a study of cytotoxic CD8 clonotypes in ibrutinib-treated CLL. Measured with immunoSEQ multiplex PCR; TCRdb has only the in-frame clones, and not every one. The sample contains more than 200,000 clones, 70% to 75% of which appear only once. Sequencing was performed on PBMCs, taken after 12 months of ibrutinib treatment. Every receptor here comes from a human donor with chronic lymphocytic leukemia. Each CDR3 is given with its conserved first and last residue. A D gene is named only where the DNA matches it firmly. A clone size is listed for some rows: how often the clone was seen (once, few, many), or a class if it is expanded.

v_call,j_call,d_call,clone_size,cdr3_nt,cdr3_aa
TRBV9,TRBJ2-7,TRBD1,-,TGTGCCAGCAGCCCTGGACAGGGACCTCAATACGAGCAGTACTTC,CASSPGQGPQYEQYF
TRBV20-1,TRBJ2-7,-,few,TGCAGCTACGGGTACTCCTACGAGCAGTACTTC,CSYGYSYEQYF
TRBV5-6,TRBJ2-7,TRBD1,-,TGTGCCAGCAGCCGGGCGGGGACAGGGGCCTACGAGCAGTACTTC,CASSRAGTGAYEQYF
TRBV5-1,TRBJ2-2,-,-,TGCGCCAGCAGCTTCTCCGGGACTAACACCGGGGAGCTGTTTTTT,CASSFSGTNTGELFF
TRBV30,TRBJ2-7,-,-,TGTGCCCTAACCCGACCGGGACGGACGACCTACGAGCAGTACTTC,CALTRPGRTTYEQYF
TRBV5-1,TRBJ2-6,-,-,TGCGCCAGCAGCTTCCCGACCTCTGGGGCCAACGTCCTGACTTTC,CASSFPTSGANVLTF
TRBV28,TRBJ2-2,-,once,TGTGCCAGCAGTCCGCCCCGACGGTACTCGGCCGGGGAGCTGTTTTTT,CASSPPRRYSAGELFF
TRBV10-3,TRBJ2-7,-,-,TGTGCCATCAGTGAGGAGGGGGGGACCCTTGGCGAGCAGTACTTC,CAISEEGGTLGEQYF
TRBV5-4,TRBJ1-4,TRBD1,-,TGTGCCAGCAGCGTATACAGGGGGACGGGAGAAAAACTGTTTTTT,CASSVYRGTGEKLFF
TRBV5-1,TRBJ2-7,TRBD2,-,TGCGCCAGCAGCTTGCGTGGACTAGCGGGAGGATACGAGCAGTACTTC,CASSLRGLAGGYEQYF
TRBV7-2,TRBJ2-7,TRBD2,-,TGTGCCAGCAGCTTAGAGGCGGGAGCGGTGTACGAGCAGTACTTC,CASSLEAGAVYEQYF
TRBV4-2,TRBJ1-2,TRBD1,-,TGTGCCAGCAGCCACCGGGACAGGGATGGCTACACCTTC,CASSHRDRDGYTF
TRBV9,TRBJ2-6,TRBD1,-,TGTGCCAGCCGGCAGGGGGCCTCTGGGGCCAACGTCCTGACTTTC,CASRQGASGANVLTF
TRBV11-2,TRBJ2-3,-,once,TGTGCCAGCAGCTTAGGACTAGGAACAGATACGCAGTATTTT,CASSLGLGTDTQYF
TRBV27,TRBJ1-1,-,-,TGTGCCAGCAGGACTCAACGGAACACTGAAGCTTTCTTT,CASRTQRNTEAFF
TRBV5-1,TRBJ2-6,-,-,TGCGCCAGCAGCTCCGCGACAGGCGGCAGAGGGAACTCTGGGGCCAACGTCCTGACTTTC,CASSSATGGRGNSGANVLTF
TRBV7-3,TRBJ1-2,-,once,TGTGCCAGCAGCGCCCAAACAGGGCAAATCAATGGCTACACCTTC,CASSAQTGQINGYTF
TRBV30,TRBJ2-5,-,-,TGTGCCGGGAGACTAGAGCGTGGGACCCAGTACTTC,CAGRLERGTQYF
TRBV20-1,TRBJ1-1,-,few,TGCAGTGCTAGAGATCGAGATGAAGCTTTCTTT,CSARDRDEAFF
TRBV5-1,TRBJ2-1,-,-,TGCGCCAGCAGACTAATCCGGCAGGTCTACAATGAGCAGTTCTTC,CASRLIRQVYNEQFF
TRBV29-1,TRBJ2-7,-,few,TGCAGCGTTGAACTCGTCTTCAGGGTTCCTGGCGAGCAGTACTTC,CSVELVFRVPGEQYF
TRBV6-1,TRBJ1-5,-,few,TGTGCCAGCATGACAACTAGCAATCAGCCCCAGCATTTT,CASMTTSNQPQHF